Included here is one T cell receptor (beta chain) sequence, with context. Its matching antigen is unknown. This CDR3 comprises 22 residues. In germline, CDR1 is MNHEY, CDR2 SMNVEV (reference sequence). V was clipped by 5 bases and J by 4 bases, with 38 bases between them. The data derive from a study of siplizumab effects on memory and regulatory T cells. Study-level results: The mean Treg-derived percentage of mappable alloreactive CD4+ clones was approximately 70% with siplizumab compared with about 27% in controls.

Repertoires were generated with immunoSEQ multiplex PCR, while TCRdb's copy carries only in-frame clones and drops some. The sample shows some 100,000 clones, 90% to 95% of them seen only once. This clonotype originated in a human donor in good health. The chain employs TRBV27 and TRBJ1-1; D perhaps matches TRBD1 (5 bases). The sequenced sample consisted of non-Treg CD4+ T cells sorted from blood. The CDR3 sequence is CASSLDLPPDTGSVRSSTEAFF. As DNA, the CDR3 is TGTGCCAGCAGTCTAGATCTACCTCCGGACACTGGCTCAGTGAGGTCATCCACTGAAGCTTTCTTT.